The sequence of this T cell receptor beta chain was determined in a study of cytomegalovirus exposure and HLA in healthy donors. Study conclusions and caveats: In the 100 to 150 validation repertoires, more than 85% of cluster scores exceeded 0, per a later analysis.

Method: immunoSEQ multiplex PCR; TCRdb's copy keeps in-frame clones and lacks some. Among some 170,000 clones listed, around 85% were seen once. It was the roughly 130-subject validation cohort, separate from the roughly 700-subject first cohort, to which the donors belonged. This CDR3 spans 14 amino acids. CDR1 is KGHSY and CDR2 is FQNENV in the germline V gene. V lost 4 bases to trimming and J lost 1 base, with 10 bases between them. A word on this clone: Antigen: not known.

The genes are TRBV16 and TRBJ1-1, with D unclear. Sequencing was done on a sample of PBMCs. The TCR comes from a woman in her thirties in good health and CMV-seronegative. The CDR3, as DNA: TGTGCCAGCAGCCTTTCTTCCGCGAACACTGAAGCTTTCTTT. This translates into CASSLSSANTEAFF.